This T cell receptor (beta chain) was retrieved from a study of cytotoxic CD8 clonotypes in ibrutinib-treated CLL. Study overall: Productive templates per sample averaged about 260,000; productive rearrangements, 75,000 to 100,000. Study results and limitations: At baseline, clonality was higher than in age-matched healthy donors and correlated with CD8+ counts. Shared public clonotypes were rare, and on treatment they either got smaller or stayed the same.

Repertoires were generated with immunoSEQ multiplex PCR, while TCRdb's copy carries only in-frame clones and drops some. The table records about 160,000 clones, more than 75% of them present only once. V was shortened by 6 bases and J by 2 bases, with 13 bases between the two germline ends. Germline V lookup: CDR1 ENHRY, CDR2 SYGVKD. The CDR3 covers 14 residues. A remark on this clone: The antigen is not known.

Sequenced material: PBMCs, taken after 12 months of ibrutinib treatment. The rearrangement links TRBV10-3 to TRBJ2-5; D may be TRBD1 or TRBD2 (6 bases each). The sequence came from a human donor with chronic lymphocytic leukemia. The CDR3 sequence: CAISQTGGQETQYF. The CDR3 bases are TGTGCCATCAGCCAGACAGGAGGGCAAGAGACCCAGTACTTC.